This T cell receptor (beta chain) was captured in a study of early stage breast cancer tumors. To note about this clone: The antigen remains unidentified.

Findings and caveats of the study: Tumors had approximately 2.5-fold higher T cell density than normal breast.

Libraries were prepared by immunoSEQ multiplex PCR; TCRdb keeps only in-frame clonotypes and omits some of them. The sample has about 41,000 clones, approximately 72% seen once. The sequence was obtained from a person between 50 and 60 years old with breast cancer. Input material: blood.

CDR3 residues: CASSRMDRDEGYTF. Here the CDR3 DNA reads TGTGCCAGCTCACGCATGGACAGGGATGAAGGCTACACCTTC. This chain uses TRBV18 with TRBJ1-2; 8 nucleotides agree with TRBD1. The CDR3 totals 14 residues. Trimming took 4 bases from V and 8 from J; bases not matched to a gene: 9. Germline CDR1 is KGHSH and CDR2 is LQKENI. Filled out from reference TRBV18 and TRBJ1-2, the complete variable domain reads NAGVMQNPRHLVRRRGQEARLRCSPMKGHSHVYWYRQLPEEGLKFMVYLQKENIIDESGMPKERFSAEFPKEGPSILRIQQVVRGDSAAYFCASSRMDRDEGYTFGSGTRLTVV.